This T cell receptor beta chain originates from a study of OX40 agonist ivuxolimab in advanced cancers. Study results and caveats: Among expanded peripheral T cells, antigen specificity went undetermined. Partial responders treated at 0.1-3.0 mg/kg exhibited clonal expansion among the lowest measured.

The V gene's germline CDR1 is SGHTA and CDR2 FQGNSA. Trimming pared 0 bases from V and 7 bases from J, leaving 7 bases between. This CDR3 comprises 13 residues. The method was immunoSEQ multiplex PCR; TCRdb's version includes in-frame clones alone and lacks a portion of them. Counted here are tens of thousands of clones, 70% to 90% occurring once; the ten biggest clones make up about 0.45%. Autoimmune disease history or systemic immunosuppression excluded patients. Of note for this clone: Its antigen is not known.

The sample in question was CD4+ or CD8+ T cells sorted from blood, obtained in a trial of the OX40 agonist ivuxolimab. This TCR was sampled from an adult with an advanced solid tumor such as melanoma, head and neck, liver or kidney cancer. This rearrangement joins TRBV7-2 to TRBJ2-1, with D perhaps TRBD1 (6 bases). CDR3 region: CASSLAGGNEQFF. The CDR3 DNA is TGTGCCAGCAGCTTAGCAGGGGGTAATGAGCAGTTCTTC.